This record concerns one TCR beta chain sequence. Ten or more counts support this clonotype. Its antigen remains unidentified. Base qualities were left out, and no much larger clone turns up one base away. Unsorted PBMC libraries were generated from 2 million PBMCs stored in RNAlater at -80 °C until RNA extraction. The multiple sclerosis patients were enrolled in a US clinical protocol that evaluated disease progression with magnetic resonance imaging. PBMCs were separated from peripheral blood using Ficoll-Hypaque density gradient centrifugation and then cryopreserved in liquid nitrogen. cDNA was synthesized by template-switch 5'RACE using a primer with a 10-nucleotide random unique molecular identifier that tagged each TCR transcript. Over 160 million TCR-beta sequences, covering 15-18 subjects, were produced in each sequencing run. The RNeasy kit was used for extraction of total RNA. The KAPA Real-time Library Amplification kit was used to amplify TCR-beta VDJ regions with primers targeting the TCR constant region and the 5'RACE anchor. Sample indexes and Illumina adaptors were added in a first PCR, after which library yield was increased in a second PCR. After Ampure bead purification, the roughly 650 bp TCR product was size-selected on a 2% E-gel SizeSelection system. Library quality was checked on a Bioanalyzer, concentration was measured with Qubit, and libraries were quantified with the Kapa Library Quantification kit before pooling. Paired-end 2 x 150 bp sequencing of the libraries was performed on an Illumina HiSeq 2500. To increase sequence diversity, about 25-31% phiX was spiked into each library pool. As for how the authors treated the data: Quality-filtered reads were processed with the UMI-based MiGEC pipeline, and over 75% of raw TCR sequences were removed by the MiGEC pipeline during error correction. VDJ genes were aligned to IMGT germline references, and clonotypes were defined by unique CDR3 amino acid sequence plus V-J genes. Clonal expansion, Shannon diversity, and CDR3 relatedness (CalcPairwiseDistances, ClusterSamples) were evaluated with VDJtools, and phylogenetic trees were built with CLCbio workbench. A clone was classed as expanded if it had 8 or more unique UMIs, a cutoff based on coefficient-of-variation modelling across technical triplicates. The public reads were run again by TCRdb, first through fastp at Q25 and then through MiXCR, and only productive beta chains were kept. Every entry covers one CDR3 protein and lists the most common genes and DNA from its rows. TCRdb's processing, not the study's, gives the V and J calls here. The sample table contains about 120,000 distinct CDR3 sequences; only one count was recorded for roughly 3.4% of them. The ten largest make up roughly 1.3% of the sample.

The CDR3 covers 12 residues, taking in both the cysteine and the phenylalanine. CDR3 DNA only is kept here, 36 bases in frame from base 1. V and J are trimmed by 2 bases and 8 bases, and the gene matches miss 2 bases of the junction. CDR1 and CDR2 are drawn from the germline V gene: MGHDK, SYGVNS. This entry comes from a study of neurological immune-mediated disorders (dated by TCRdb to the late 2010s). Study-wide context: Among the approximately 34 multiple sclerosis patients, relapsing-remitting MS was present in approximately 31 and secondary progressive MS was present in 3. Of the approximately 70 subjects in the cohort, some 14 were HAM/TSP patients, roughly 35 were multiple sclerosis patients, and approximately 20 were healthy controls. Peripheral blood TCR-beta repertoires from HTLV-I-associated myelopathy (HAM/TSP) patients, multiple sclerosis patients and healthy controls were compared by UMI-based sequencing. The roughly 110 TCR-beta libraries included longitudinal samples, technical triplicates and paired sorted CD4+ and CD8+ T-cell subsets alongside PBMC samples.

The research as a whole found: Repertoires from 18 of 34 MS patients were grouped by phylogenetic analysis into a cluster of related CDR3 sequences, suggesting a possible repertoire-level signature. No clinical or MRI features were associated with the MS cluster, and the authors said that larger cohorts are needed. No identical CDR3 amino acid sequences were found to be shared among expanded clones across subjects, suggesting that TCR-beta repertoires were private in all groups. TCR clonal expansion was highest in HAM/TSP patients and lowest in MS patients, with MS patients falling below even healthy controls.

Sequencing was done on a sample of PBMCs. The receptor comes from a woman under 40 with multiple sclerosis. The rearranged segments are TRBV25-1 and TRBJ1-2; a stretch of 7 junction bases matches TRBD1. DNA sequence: TGTGCCAGCAGTGAAGAGGGGGCGGGCTACACCTTC. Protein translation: CASSEEGAGYTF.